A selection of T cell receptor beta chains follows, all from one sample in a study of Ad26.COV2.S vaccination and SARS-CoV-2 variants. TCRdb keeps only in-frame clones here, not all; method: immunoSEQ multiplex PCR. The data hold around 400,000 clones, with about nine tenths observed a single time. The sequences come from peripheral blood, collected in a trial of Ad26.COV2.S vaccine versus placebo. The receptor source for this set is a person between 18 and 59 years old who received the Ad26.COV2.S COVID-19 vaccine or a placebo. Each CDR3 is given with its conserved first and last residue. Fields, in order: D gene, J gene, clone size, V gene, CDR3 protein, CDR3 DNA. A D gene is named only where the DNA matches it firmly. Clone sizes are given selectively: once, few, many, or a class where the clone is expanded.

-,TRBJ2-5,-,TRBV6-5,CASLWAAKKETQYF,TGTGCCAGCCTCTGGGCAGCAAAGAAAGAGACCCAGTACTTC
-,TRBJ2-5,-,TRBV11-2,CASSSTSQETQYF,TGTGCCAGCAGCTCGACTAGCCAAGAGACCCAGTACTTC
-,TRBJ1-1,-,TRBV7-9,CASSVTNTEAFF,TGTGCCAGCAGCGTGACGAACACTGAAGCTTTCTTT
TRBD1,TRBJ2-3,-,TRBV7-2,CASSRGGPGQGHTDTQYF,TGTGCCAGCAGCCGCGGGGGTCCGGGACAGGGACACACAGATACGCAGTATTTT
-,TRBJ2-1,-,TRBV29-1,CSVESYNEQFF,TGCAGCGTTGAGTCATACAATGAGCAGTTCTTC
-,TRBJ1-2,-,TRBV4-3,CASSPQQGYNYGYTF,TGCGCCAGCAGCCCACAACAGGGATATAACTATGGCTACACCTTC
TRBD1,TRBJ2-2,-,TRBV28,CASSSSGTGRMGGLFF,TGTGCCAGCAGTTCATCCGGGACAGGCAGGATGGGTGGGCTGTTTTTT
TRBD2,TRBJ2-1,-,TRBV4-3,CASSQDGLAQYNEQFF,TGCGCCAGCAGCCAAGACGGACTAGCACAATACAATGAGCAGTTCTTC
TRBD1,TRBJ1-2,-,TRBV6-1,CASSAWTGGRGYGYTF,TGTGCCAGCAGTGCCTGGACAGGGGGCCGGGGCTATGGCTACACCTTC
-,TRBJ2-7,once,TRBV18,CASSPPTASYEQYF,TGTGCCAGCTCACCACCGACGGCTAGCTACGAGCAGTACTTC
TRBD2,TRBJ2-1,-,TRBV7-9,CASSIGALAGSYNEQFF,TGTGCCAGCAGCATCGGCGCACTAGCGGGAAGTTACAATGAGCAGTTCTTC